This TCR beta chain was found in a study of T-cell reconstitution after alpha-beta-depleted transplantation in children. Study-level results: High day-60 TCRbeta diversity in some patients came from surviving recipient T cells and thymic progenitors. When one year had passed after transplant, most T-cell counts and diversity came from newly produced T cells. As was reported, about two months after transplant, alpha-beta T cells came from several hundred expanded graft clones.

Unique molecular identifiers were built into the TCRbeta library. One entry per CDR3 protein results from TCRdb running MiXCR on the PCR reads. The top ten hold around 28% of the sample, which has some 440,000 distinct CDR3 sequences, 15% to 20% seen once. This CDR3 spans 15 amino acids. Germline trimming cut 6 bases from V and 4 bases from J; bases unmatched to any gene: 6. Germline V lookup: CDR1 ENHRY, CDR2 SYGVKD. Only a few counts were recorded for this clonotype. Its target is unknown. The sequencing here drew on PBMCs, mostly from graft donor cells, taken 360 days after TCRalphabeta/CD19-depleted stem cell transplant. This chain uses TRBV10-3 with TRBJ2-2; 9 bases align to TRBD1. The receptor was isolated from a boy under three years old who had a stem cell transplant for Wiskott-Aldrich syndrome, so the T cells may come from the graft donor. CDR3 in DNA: TGTGCCATCAGATCCGGACAGGGGTCCACCGGGGAGCTGTTTTTT. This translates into CAIRSGQGSTGELFF.